The subject of this entry is one T cell receptor beta chain. The antigen remains undetermined. The junction differs from germline at one of its ends, possibly a read error. A second PCR of roughly 7 to 11 cycles used a sample-barcoded 5' primer and a J-beta primer mix. TCRdb analysed the 5' RACE reads with MiXCR anew, one entry per CDR3 protein. Here the sample spans hundreds of thousands of distinct CDR3 sequences, 40% to 45% being singletons. The sample is drawn from a study of blood T cells in healthy people across ages. Whole-study findings and limits: In long-lived donors, naive CD4+ cell counts and diversity exceeded those of aged donors. Possibly confounding the expanded clonotype changes was the fact that donor CMV status was unknown. The study found TCR beta diversity correlated strongly with naive T cell percentage.

The amount of total RNA extracted per sample was at least 5.5 micrograms. The sample was blood. This TCR was recovered from a man older than 75 in good health.

CDR3 in amino acids: CASSQQASGANILTF. The CDR3 DNA is TGTGCCAGCAGTCAACAGGCCTCTGGGGCCAACATCCTGACTTTC. The chain employs TRBV11-2 and TRBJ2-6; tentatively, D is TRBD1 (5 bases). The CDR3 is 15 amino acids. From germline, CDR1 is SGHAT and CDR2 FQNNGV.